Below, one T cell receptor beta chain is given with its context. The sample is drawn from a study of blood T cell repertoires in COVID-19. Per the original data handling: Amplification from reference gene primers served as the basis for estimated nucleated cell counts. The table came from immunoSEQ multiplex PCR; TCRdb's copy has only in-frame clones and leaves some out. V and J calls and clone size are those listed in that table; D and trimming were worked out from the DNA. Among about 180,000 clones listed, about 82% were seen once. The CDR3 covers 16 residues. V lost 6 bases to trimming and J lost 6 bases; unmatched junction nucleotides: 9. Germline V gene sequence: CDR1 SGHTA, CDR2 FQGNSA.

The TCR sequence derives from a man between 70 and 80 years old with active or convalescent COVID-19. Sequenced sample: peripheral blood. This chain links TRBV7-2 with TRBJ2-3, with 13 bases aligning to TRBD2. In nucleotides, the CDR3 is TGTGCCAGCAGTCAACTAGCGGGGGGGTTAAGGGATACGCAGTATTTT. This codes for CASSQLAGGLRDTQYF.